The 15 T cell receptor beta chains reported below all come from one sample, sequenced in a study of control samples from healthy donors and cancer patients. Here immunoSEQ multiplex PCR was the method, and the copy in TCRdb shows in-frame clones only, minus some. The data hold 35,000 to 45,000 clones, with approximately 87% observed a single time. The specimen sequenced was blood. The receptors here all came from a man in his fifties or sixties in good health.

The CDR3 DNA reads as TGTGCCAGCAGCTTACCCGAACAGGGCTACTATGGCTACACCTTC. This sequence encodes CASSLPEQGYYGYTF. This chain connects TRBV7-2 to TRBJ1-2; a weak D match, TRBD1 (6 bases). CDR3 length: 15 amino acids. V dropped 2 bases and J dropped 3 bases, with 13 bases sitting between them. Germline lookup yields CDR1 SGHTA and CDR2 FQGNSA. Filled out from reference TRBV7-2 and TRBJ1-2, the complete variable domain reads GAGVSQSPSNKVTEKGKDVELRCDPISGHTALYWYRQSLGQGLEFLIYFQGNSAPDKSGLPSDRFSAERTGGSVSTLTIQRTQQEDSAVYLCASSLPEQGYYGYTFGSGTRLTVV.

This clone was detected a few times. This chain links TRBV2 with TRBJ1-1; 9 bases align to TRBD1. This CDR3 comprises 14 residues. The junction had 10 bases not matched to a gene; V was cut back by 7 bases and J by 7 bases. The germline V gene encodes CDR1 SNHLY and CDR2 FYNNEI. The CDR3 sequence: CASTTRGTGSEAFF. CDR3 nucleotides: TGTGCCAGCACCACGAGAGGGACAGGGAGTGAAGCTTTCTTT.

This rearrangement joins TRBV7-9 to TRBJ2-2, with 9 bases that match TRBD1. The CDR3 extends over 14 amino acids. Trimming removed 4 bases from V and 5 bases from J; junction bases left unmatched: 2. Germline values: CDR1 SEHNR, CDR2 FQNEAQ (reference sequence). The CDR3, as DNA: TGTGCCAGCAGCTCGGGGACAGGGACCGGGGAGCTGTTTTTT. This translates into CASSSGTGTGELFF.

The CDR3 nucleotides are TGTGCCAGCAGCGTTGGACAGGGTCTATCGTACAATGAGCAGTTCTTC. The encoded protein is CASSVGQGLSYNEQFF. The chain combines TRBV7-8 with TRBJ2-1; 8 bases map to TRBD1. This CDR3 is built from 16 residues. Germline V lookup: CDR1 SGHVS, CDR2 FQNEAQ. Unmatched junction bases numbered 10, after V lost 5 bases and J lost 4 bases. Full variable domain (remainder filled in from reference TRBV7-8 and TRBJ2-1): GAGVSQSPRYKVAKRGQDVALRCDPISGHVSLFWYQQALGQGPEFLTYFQNEAQLDKSGLPSDRFFAERPEGSVSTLKIQRTQQEDSAVYLCASSVGQGLSYNEQFFGPGTRLTVL.

The chain links TRBV30 to TRBJ1-1; weak D call: TRBD1 (5 bases). CDR3 length equals 14 residues. V was clipped by 6 bases and J by 1 base, with 15 bases between them. Germline assignment: CDR1 GTSNPN and CDR2 SVGIG (reference sequence). The CDR3 reads CACLQDTGNTEAFF. The DNA for the CDR3 is TGTGCCTGCCTACAGGATACAGGGAACACTGAAGCTTTCTTT.

The chain combines TRBV12-3 or TRBV12-4 with TRBJ2-7; no clear D gene. This CDR3 is built from 12 residues. V gave up 2 bases and J gave up 9 bases, with 11 bases separating them. The CDR3 coding sequence is TGTGCCAGCAGTTTAAATCCTGGCCGGCAGTACTTC. Amino acids: CASSLNPGRQYF.

The V gene is TRBV5-1, the J gene TRBJ1-4, with TRBD1 matching 10 bases. The V gene end was trimmed by 2 bases and the J gene end by 8 bases; junction bases not matched to a gene: 18. The CDR3 covers 19 residues. Per germline, CDR1 SGHRS and CDR2 YFSETQ. CDR3 DNA: TGCGCCAGCAGCTTCTCACTAGCGGGACAGGGGCCCTTGCTGGAAAAACTGTTTTTT. Translating it yields CASSFSLAGQGPLLEKLFF.

V and J are TRBV7-2 and TRBJ2-1; TRBD2 matches at 9 bases. This CDR3 contains 14 residues. The junction had 7 bases not matched to a gene; V was cut back by 6 bases and J by 7 bases. Germline CDR1 is SGHTA and CDR2 is FQGNSA. The CDR3 region is CASSPAGLANEQFF. The CDR3 DNA is TGTGCCAGCAGTCCTGCGGGACTAGCTAATGAGCAGTTCTTC. The variable domain in full, completed from reference TRBV7-2 and TRBJ2-1, reads GAGVSQSPSNKVTEKGKDVELRCDPISGHTALYWYRQSLGQGLEFLIYFQGNSAPDKSGLPSDRFSAERTGGSVSTLTIQRTQQEDSAVYLCASSPAGLANEQFFGPGTRLTVL.

This chain uses TRBV15 with TRBJ1-2; possible D gene TRBD1, 5 bases. V was pared by 1 base and J by 1 base, with 13 bases between. Germline V gene data show CDR1 as LNHNV and CDR2 as YYDKDF (reference sequence). The CDR3 is made up of 16 amino acids. For the CDR3, the DNA is TGTGCCACCAGCAGAGGCCGGGACGTCTTTAACTATGGCTACACCTTC. As protein: CATSRGRDVFNYGYTF.

V gene TRBV29-1 combines with J gene TRBJ2-3; D gene uncertain. Germline assignment: CDR1 SQVTM and CDR2 ANQGSEA. V lost 8 bases and J 0 bases, leaving 9 bases between the germline ends. The length of the CDR3 is 12 residues. The CDR3 region has the DNA TGCAGCAATAGGTTTAGCACAGATACGCAGTATTTT. Translation gives CSNRFSTDTQYF.

V usage is TRBV15 and J usage is TRBJ2-7; 11 bases match TRBD2. Per the germline V gene, CDR1 is LNHNV and CDR2 is YYDKDF (reference sequence). This CDR3 has 14 amino acids. J gave up 5 bases and V 2 bases, and 2 bases lay outside the gene matches. CDR3 sequence: CATSRLAGGNEQYF. For the CDR3, the DNA is TGTGCCACCAGCAGACTAGCGGGGGGCAACGAGCAGTACTTC.

V usage is TRBV10-1 and J usage is TRBJ2-7, with TRBD1 matching 11 bases. V trimming: 2 bases; J trimming: 4 bases; junction bases outside the gene matches: 4. CDR1 and CDR2 (germline): WNHNN, SYGVQD (reference sequence). The CDR3 length is 15 residues. CDR3 in amino acids: CASSEGGTGGYEQYF. Here the CDR3 DNA reads TGCGCCAGCAGTGAGGGGGGGACAGGGGGATACGAGCAGTACTTC.

The V call is TRBV5-1, the J call TRBJ2-3; the D is unclear. With 0 bases removed from V and 1 base from J, the gap between germline ends came to 9 bases. Germline-derived CDR1 and CDR2 are SGHRS and YFSETQ. The CDR3 consists of 15 residues. The CDR3 DNA is TGCGCCAGCAGCTTGGTAACGGGCCGCACAGATACGCAGTATTTT. Its protein product is CASSLVTGRTDTQYF.

Here the CDR3 reads CASSLKGDFNTEAFF. The CDR3 DNA sequence: TGTGCCAGCAGCTTGAAAGGGGATTTTAACACTGAAGCTTTCTTT. The rearrangement uses TRBV7-6 and TRBJ1-1; a weak D match, TRBD1 (5 bases). This CDR3 region has 15 residues. Deletions cut 3 bases from V and 2 bases from J, with 13 bases between. Per the germline V gene, CDR1 is SGHVS and CDR2 is FNYEAQ.

This clone occurred a few times. V gene TRBV4-2 combines with J gene TRBJ1-2; 8 bases map to TRBD1. Germline-derived CDR1 and CDR2 are LGHNA and YNFKEQ. The V gene end was trimmed by 4 bases and the J gene end by 0 bases; junction bases not matched to a gene: 7. The CDR3 sequence is 16 residues long. As DNA, the CDR3 is TGTGCCAGCAGCCCAGGCGACAGGGGAGCTAACTATGGCTACACCTTC. It translates to CASSPGDRGANYGYTF.